Given below is one T cell receptor beta chain in context. The antigen is not known. Prior to sequencing, the ViraFEST assay stimulated PBMC with viral peptide pools, which expanded the antigen-specific CD4+ T cells. Researchers isolated CD4+ T cells once ten to eleven days of culture had elapsed. Every participant took two doses of the BNT162b2 or mRNA-1273 vaccine. Germline V gene sequence: CDR1 WSHSY, CDR2 SAAADI. This CDR3 contains 16 residues. The V and J ends lost 2 bases and 0 bases, in that order; junction bases with no gene match: 5. Measured with immunoSEQ multiplex PCR; TCRdb has only the in-frame clones, and not every one. The sample carries 20,000 to 25,000 clones, roughly 76% recorded once. The data were taken from a study of vaccination effects on CD4 cells after COVID-19.

This sequence joins TRBV10-2 and TRBJ2-3; TRBD2 matches at 7 bases. This clonotype was sampled from a human donor who received a COVID-19 vaccine. Sequences were derived from CD4+ T cells from PBMCs cultured with HCoV-229E spike peptides, sampled after COVID-19 vaccination. The CDR3 nucleotides read TGCGCCAGCAGTGAGGGGGTTAGCGGGAGCACAGATACGCAGTATTTT. This codes for CASSEGVSGSTDTQYF.